The 3 T cell receptor beta chains given below trace back to one sample, sequenced in a study of T cell responses to AZD1222 COVID-19 vaccine. TCRdb keeps only in-frame clones here, not all; method: immunoSEQ multiplex PCR. The repertoire holds about 110,000 clones, about 87% seen once, with roughly 1.5% in the top ten. This sample comprised peripheral blood, obtained on day 0 of AZD1222 vaccination. All receptors come from an adult in good health.

The chain joins TRBV2 to TRBJ2-7; TRBD1 aligns across 10 bases. Losses at the gene ends were 6 bases for V and 0 bases for J; bases not matched to a gene: 5. The CDR3 consists of 15 residues. Germline assignment: CDR1 SNHLY and CDR2 FYNNEI. This CDR3 is CASSEDRGDSYEQYF. The CDR3 coding sequence is TGTGCCAGCAGCGAGGACAGGGGGGACTCCTACGAGCAGTACTTC.

This CDR3 reads CASSLLTSGNTIYF. CDR3 DNA sequence: TGTGCCAGCAGTTTGTTGACGTCTGGAAACACCATATATTTT. This sequence joins TRBV28 and TRBJ1-3; the D is unclear. The V gene lost 3 bases and the J gene lost 1 base, with 7 bases spanning the gap. CDR3 length: 14 amino acids. Germline lookup yields CDR1 MDHEN and CDR2 SYDVKM. Looking up the rest from reference TRBV28 and TRBJ1-3 gives the full variable domain: DVKVTQSSRYLVKRTGEKVFLECVQDMDHENMFWYRQDPGLGLRLIYFSYDVKMKEKGDIPEGYSVSREKKERFSLILESASTNQTSMYLCASSLLTSGNTIYFGEGSWLTVV.

The chain combines TRBV5-1 with TRBJ2-2, with D uncertain. Germline CDR1 SGHRS, CDR2 YFSETQ. This CDR3 spans 14 amino acids. Trimming removed 6 bases from V and 7 bases from J, with 16 bases in between. The CDR3 nucleotides read TGCGCCAGCACTCGGTCCGTCCTAGACGGGGAGCTGTTTTTT. It encodes CASTRSVLDGELFF.